This TCR beta chain was documented in a study of response to subunit inactivated influenza vaccine. The study's findings and limits: New T cells are recruited in small numbers by each seasonal influenza vaccination, according to the authors' suggestion.

A remark on this clonotype: Its antigen remains unknown.

TCRdb reanalysed the RT-PCR reads using MiXCR and keeps one entry per CDR3 protein. The sample holds approximately 160,000 distinct CDR3 sequences; roughly 10% are singletons and the top ten take approximately 35%. The V segment lost 2 bases and the J segment 7 bases; nucleotides outside the gene matches: 9. CDR3 length: 15 amino acids. CDR1 SEHNR and CDR2 FQNEAQ come from the germline V gene (reference sequence). The clonotype was recovered from a man aged 50 to 69 who received an inactivated influenza vaccine. The sequenced sample was CD8+ T cells sorted from PBMCs, obtained around 25 months after vaccination. This rearrangement joins TRBV7-9 to TRBJ1-2, with 8 bases aligning to TRBD1. In nucleotides, the CDR3 is TGTGCCAGCAGCTTACCCCCCGGGGACAGGATTGGCTACACCTTC. Amino acids: CASSLPPGDRIGYTF.